A single sample is the source of the 26 T cell receptor beta chains below, sequenced in a study of T cells in Graves' hyperthyroidism and ophthalmopathy. Using RNA transcripts as the source, TCR beta CDR3 regions were amplified. The HTBI set primed first-round TCR CDR3 RT-PCR. TCRdb itself ran the multiplex PCR reads through MiXCR, one entry per CDR3 protein. This table holds about 560,000 distinct CDR3 sequences, around 13% found once. Sequenced sample: blood. The receptors stem from a woman aged 35 to 49 with Graves' hyperthyroidism.

This clonotype was detected many times. The V gene is TRBV7-2, the J gene TRBJ1-1, with 7 positions matching TRBD1. Looked up from germline, CDR1 is SGHTA and CDR2 is FQGNSA. This CDR3 has 17 amino acids. Trimming at V came to 1 base and at J to 0 bases, leaving 8 bases not matched to a gene. The CDR3 DNA follows: TGTGCCAGCAGCTTAGAAACAGGGGCTTATATGAACACTGAAGCTTTCTTT. Protein: CASSLETGAYMNTEAFF.

This clonotype was observed a few times. The V gene is TRBV6-1, the J gene TRBJ2-1, with 10 bases lining up with TRBD1. The CDR3 is 16 residues long. V was clipped by 4 bases and J by 7 bases; unmatched bases: 10. CDR1 is MNHNS and CDR2 is SASEGT in the germline V gene. The CDR3 DNA reads as TGTGCCAGCAGTGTGGCCCCGGGACAGGGGTTGAATGAGCAGTTCTTC. Protein: CASSVAPGQGLNEQFF.

This clonotype was picked up many times. This chain links TRBV5-6 with TRBJ1-1; possibly TRBD1 for D (5 bases). Trimming left V 6 bases short and J 4 bases short, with 19 bases between. CDR1 SGHDT and CDR2 YYEEEE come from the germline V gene. This CDR3 contains 15 residues. In DNA form, the CDR3 reads TGTGCCAGCAACTGGAGGGACCTCGGGCGCACTGAAGCTTTCTTT. Amino acids: CASNWRDLGRTEAFF.

This clonotype was observed a few times. This chain uses TRBV20-1 with TRBJ2-2; D remains unclear. Germline V gene data show CDR1 as DFQATT and CDR2 as SNEGSKA (reference sequence). The CDR3 spans 14 residues. V dropped 1 base and J dropped 4 bases, with 10 bases sitting between them. The DNA of the CDR3 is TGCAGTGCTAGAGCAGGTCTGGGCACCGGGGAGCTGTTTTTT. Translating it yields CSARAGLGTGELFF.

This clonotype was seen many times. This sequence joins TRBV18 and TRBJ1-5; D possibly corresponds to TRBD1 (6 bases). The germline gives CDR1 KGHSH, CDR2 LQKENI. Trimming removed 1 base from V and 6 bases from J, with 10 bases in between. This CDR3 is built from 14 residues. CDR3 residues: CASSPLGGRQPQHF. The CDR3 bases are TGTGCCAGCTCACCACTCGGGGGCCGTCAGCCCCAGCATTTT.

The chain recombines TRBV5-4 with TRBJ2-7; 10 nucleotides match TRBD2. Germline V lookup: CDR1 SGHNT, CDR2 YYREEE (reference sequence). CDR3 length: 17 amino acids. V lost 0 bases, J lost 4 bases, and 10 bases stayed unmatched. The DNA for the CDR3 is TGTGCCAGCAGCTTGGGCGGAGCTAGCGGGAGTCAATACGAGCAGTACTTC. It encodes CASSLGGASGSQYEQYF.

This clonotype occurred many times. J is TRBJ1-4 and V is TRBV15; D call uncertain. Germline-derived CDR1 and CDR2 are LNHNV and YYDKDF (reference sequence). This CDR3 is built from 17 residues. Trimming removed 0 bases at V and 5 bases at J, with 16 bases between. The CDR3 DNA is TGTGCCACCAGCAGAGACCGACTCCGGTTAGGGAATGAAAAACTGTTTTTT. This encodes CATSRDRLRLGNEKLFF.

The chain combines TRBV4-2 with TRBJ2-7; D is perhaps TRBD2 (6 bases). V was cut by 1 base and J by 0 bases, with 13 bases left in between. CDR1 and CDR2 from the germline V gene are LGHNA and YNFKEQ. The CDR3 is 16 amino acids. The CDR3: CASSQGGGRSSYEQYF. In nucleotides, the CDR3 is TGTGCCAGCAGCCAAGGGGGAGGAAGGAGCTCCTACGAGCAGTACTTC.

There are a few counts of this clonotype. This chain connects TRBV18 to TRBJ2-1, with a possible D match to TRBD1 (6 bases). CDR1 is KGHSH, CDR2 LQKENI, per germline. V shed 0 bases and J shed 0 bases, with 12 bases lying between them. This CDR3 comprises 17 residues. CDR3 protein: CASSPPRGASSYNEQFF. The CDR3 region has the DNA TGTGCCAGCTCACCACCCAGGGGCGCTAGCTCCTACAATGAGCAGTTCTTC.

This clonotype was detected many times. J is TRBJ2-7 and V is TRBV6-2 or TRBV6-3, with TRBD2 matching 7 bases. Germline V gene data show CDR1 as MNHEY and CDR2 as SVGEGT. This CDR3 comprises 16 residues. Losses at the gene ends were 0 bases for V and 0 bases for J; bases not matched to a gene: 5. The CDR3 region has the DNA TGTGCCAGCAGTTACTCGGCTAGCGGATTCTCCTACGAGCAGTACTTC. It codes for CASSYSASGFSYEQYF.

V usage is TRBV7-3 and J usage is TRBJ2-1; weak D call: TRBD2 (5 bases). This CDR3 is 13 amino acids long. In germline, CDR1 is SGHTA, CDR2 FQGTGA. V lost 1 base and J lost 12, with 13 bases in between. CDR3 sequence (DNA): TGTGCCAGCAGCTTAAGTATTGCAAGCGGGCAGTTCTTC. This encodes CASSLSIASGQFF.

This clonotype was picked up a small number of times. Given a much more abundant clone one base away, this may be a read error. The V call is TRBV10-3, the J call TRBJ2-3; D unresolved. The germline gives CDR1 ENHRY, CDR2 SYGVKD. The CDR3 sequence is 15 residues long. CDR3 sequence (DNA): TGTGCCGTCAGTGATCGGGCGACTCCGCCCCATACGCAGTATTTT. It translates to CAVSDRATPPHTQYF.

This clonotype was recorded many times. This chain uses TRBV10-2 with TRBJ2-1; TRBD2 aligns across 10 bases. V gave up 0 bases and J gave up 6 bases; unmatched junction bases: 8. In germline, CDR1 is WSHSY, CDR2 SAAADI. The CDR3 sequence is 17 residues long. CDR3 sequence reads: CASSESRGLAGVNEQFF. CDR3 nucleotide sequence: TGCGCCAGCAGTGAGTCTCGGGGTCTAGCGGGAGTCAATGAGCAGTTCTTC.

At least ten counts were recorded for this clonotype. The V gene is TRBV7-2, the J gene TRBJ1-5; D is unresolved. V lost 1 base and J lost 3, with 4 bases in between. Germline values: CDR1 SGHTA, CDR2 FQGNSA. The CDR3 has 13 residues. In DNA form, the CDR3 reads TGTGCCAGCAGCTTAGTCAACAATCAGCCCCAGCATTTT. Its protein product is CASSLVNNQPQHF. Filled out from reference TRBV7-2 and TRBJ1-5, the complete variable domain reads GAGVSQSPSNKVTEKGKDVELRCDPISGHTALYWYRQSLGQGLEFLIYFQGNSAPDKSGLPSDRFSAERTGGSVSTLTIQRTQQEDSAVYLCASSLVNNQPQHFGDGTRLSIL.

This clonotype was counted at least ten times. This chain connects TRBV5-1 to TRBJ2-7; TRBD1 matches at 10 bases. The trim removed 4 bases at V and 2 bases at J, leaving 6 bases unmatched. Germline CDR1 and CDR2: SGHRS and YFSETQ. This CDR3 is built from 15 residues. The CDR3 bases are TGCGCCAGCAGCGCAACCGGGACAGGGGCCTACGAGCAGTACTTC. Residues: CASSATGTGAYEQYF.

This clonotype was detected ten times or more. The chain combines TRBV5-1 with TRBJ2-3; D remains ambiguous. Trimming shortened V by 0 bases and J by 3 bases, and 17 bases separated the two germline ends. The germline V gene has CDR1 SGHRS and CDR2 YFSETQ. The CDR3 totals 17 residues. CDR3 protein: CASSLGGRQSITDTQYF. The CDR3 coding sequence is TGCGCCAGCAGCTTGGGGGGTCGGCAGAGCATAACAGATACGCAGTATTTT.

This clonotype was seen many times. The CDR3 spells CSARVWASGATYEQYF. The CDR3 bases are TGCAGTGCTAGAGTTTGGGCTAGCGGGGCTACCTACGAGCAGTACTTC. The chain couples TRBV20-1 to TRBJ2-7; 9 bases are a match to TRBD2. Per germline, CDR1 DFQATT and CDR2 SNEGSKA (reference sequence). This CDR3 comprises 16 residues. After removal of 1 base from V and 2 bases from J, the junction contained 9 bases not matched to a gene.

This clonotype was counted only a few times. The DNA of the CDR3 is TGTGCCAGCAGCTTGATTACCAGGGGCGACTATGGCTACACCTTC. Its translation is CASSLITRGDYGYTF. The rearrangement links TRBV5-4 to TRBJ1-2; possible D gene TRBD1, 6 bases. This CDR3 contains 15 residues. The V and J ends lost 1 base and 3 bases respectively, with 13 bases between them. In germline, CDR1 is SGHNT, CDR2 YYREEE (reference sequence).

Many counts were recorded for this clonotype. V gene TRBV6-1 combines with J gene TRBJ1-5; no firm D call. CDR3 length equals 15 residues. Germline V gives CDR1 MNHNS, CDR2 SASEGT. Trimming took 3 bases from V and 6 from J, leaving 15 bases between them. The CDR3 here is CASSEVWWVLQPQHF. CDR3 in DNA: TGTGCCAGCAGTGAGGTTTGGTGGGTCCTTCAGCCCCAGCATTTT.

This clonotype has at least ten counts. J is TRBJ2-7 and V is TRBV5-1; 10 nucleotides agree with TRBD1. The length of the CDR3 is 17 residues. V was clipped by 4 bases and J by 4 bases; unmatched bases: 14. CDR1 is SGHRS and CDR2 is YFSETQ in the germline V gene. This CDR3 is CASSVSRDRGSRYEQYF. CDR3 nucleotide sequence: TGCGCCAGCAGCGTGTCCCGGGACAGGGGAAGTAGGTACGAGCAGTACTTC.

CDR3: CASSPVTLGEKLFF. The CDR3 DNA reads as TGTGCCAGCTCACCAGTAACATTGGGTGAAAAACTGTTTTTT. J is TRBJ1-4 and V is TRBV18, with unresolved D. The CDR3 covers 14 residues. Trimming stripped 2 bases from V and 7 bases from J, with 11 bases between. The V gene's germline CDR1 is KGHSH and CDR2 LQKENI.

This clonotype was seen a handful of times. The rearrangement uses TRBV3-1 and TRBJ1-5; D is ambiguous. The CDR3 is 13 amino acids. V was trimmed by 1 base and J by 5 bases, leaving 6 bases between them. Germline V CDR1 and CDR2: LGHDT, YNNKEL (reference sequence). CDR3 protein: CASSQAWDQPQHF. The CDR3 nucleotides are TGTGCCAGCAGCCAAGCCTGGGATCAGCCCCAGCATTTT.

This clonotype has at least ten counts. V usage is TRBV28 and J usage is TRBJ1-2, with 10 nucleotides matching TRBD1. After removal of 6 bases from V and 3 bases from J, the junction contained 4 bases not matched to a gene. From germline, CDR1 is MDHEN and CDR2 SYDVKM. The CDR3 spans 14 residues. CDR3 nucleotides: TGTGCCAGCAGAACCGGGACAGGGGACTATGGCTACACCTTC. Protein sequence: CASRTGTGDYGYTF.

This chain connects TRBV7-9 to TRBJ1-2, with TRBD1 matching 8 bases. The CDR3 has 15 residues. The V segment lost 1 base and the J segment 3 bases; nucleotides outside the gene matches: 4. Germline V gene sequence: CDR1 SEHNR, CDR2 FQNEAQ (reference sequence). DNA of the CDR3: TGTGCCAGCAGCTTAGGGGGACAGGATGACTATGGCTACACCTTC. It encodes CASSLGGQDDYGYTF.

This clonotype was detected only a few times. The rearrangement links TRBV28 to TRBJ2-5; maybe TRBD1 (6 bases). The V end was cut by 9 bases, the J end by 5 bases, with 16 bases between. The CDR3 is 13 residues long. Germline CDR1 is MDHEN and CDR2 is SYDVKM. CDR3 nucleotides: TGTGCCAGTTCTGAGGGGGTTCTCGAGACCCAGTACTTC. Protein product: CASSEGVLETQYF.

This clonotype showed up just a few times. Compared with germline, one end of the junction differs, possibly owing to a read error. J is TRBJ2-7 and V is TRBV20-1; D unclear. CDR1 is DFQATT, CDR2 SNEGSKA, per germline (reference sequence). The CDR3 loop spans 15 amino acids. The CDR3 nucleotides read TGCAGTGCTAGAGATGGGCAGGTCGTGGCCTATGAGCAGTACTTC. It codes for CSARDGQVVAYEQYF.